The 20 T cell receptor beta chains below were found in one sample sequenced in a study of T-cell memory formation after mild COVID-19. In TCRdb, the 5' RACE reads were re-called with MiXCR into one record per CDR3 protein. The data contain about 270,000 distinct CDR3 sequences, under 20% of them seen just once; the ten biggest clones take up roughly 24%. Sequencing was done on a sample of PBMCs or a T cell subset sorted from them (not recorded which). The receptors originated from a man aged 18 to 29 who had mild COVID-19 (a few samples of this study predate the infection). Cell type and time point are not known.

This clonotype was picked up a small number of times. This sequence joins TRBV7-7 and TRBJ2-5; 11 bases map to TRBD1. From germline, CDR1 is SSHAT and CDR2 FNYEAQ (reference sequence). V dropped 3 bases and J dropped 5; count of bases not matched to a gene: 8. The CDR3 totals 16 residues. CDR3: CASSLSRTGGLETQYF. DNA for the CDR3: TGTGCCAGCAGCTTGTCCAGGACAGGGGGCTTGGAGACCCAGTACTTC.

In its sample, this clonotype was seen many times. The chain uses TRBV7-2 and TRBJ2-5, with TRBD1 matching 10 bases. Germline-derived CDR1 and CDR2 are SGHTA and FQGNSA. The CDR3 extends over 14 amino acids. With V trimmed by 6 bases and J by 5 bases, 6 bases remained unmatched. The CDR3 loop is CASSPGQGTETQYF. Here the CDR3 DNA reads TGTGCCAGCAGTCCGGGACAGGGGACGGAGACCCAGTACTTC.

The rearrangement links TRBV7-6 to TRBJ2-7; no clear D gene. Looked up from germline, CDR1 is SGHVS and CDR2 is FNYEAQ. This CDR3 has 14 residues. Trimming stripped 1 base from V and 2 bases from J, with 9 bases between. The CDR3 bases are TGTGCCAGCAGCTTAGAGGAGAGTCCCTACGAGCAGTACTTC. Protein: CASSLEESPYEQYF. The whole variable domain, remainder taken from reference TRBV7-6 and TRBJ2-7, is GAGVSQSPRYKVTKRGQDVALRCDPISGHVSLYWYRQALGQGPEFLTYFNYEAQQDKSGLPNDRFSAERPEGSISTLTIQRTEQRDSAMYRCASSLEESPYEQYFGPGTRLTVT.

V is TRBV3-1 and J is TRBJ2-1; D possibly uses TRBD1 or TRBD2 (6 bases each). CDR1 and CDR2 (germline): LGHDT, YNNKEL (reference sequence). Trimming took off 0 bases at V and 8 bases at J, with 8 bases between the two ends. The CDR3 covers 13 residues. The CDR3 region has the DNA TGTGCCAGCAGCCAAGACCGGGGGCATGAGCAGTTCTTC. This gives the protein CASSQDRGHEQFF.

CDR3 amino acids: CASSLGPLEYEQYF. The CDR3 nucleotides are TGCGCCAGCAGCTTGGGACCATTGGAGTACGAGCAGTACTTC. The chain has TRBV5-1 and TRBJ2-7; D not resolved. The germline V gene encodes CDR1 SGHRS and CDR2 YFSETQ. V was shortened by 0 bases and J by 4 bases, with 11 bases between the two germline ends. The CDR3 covers 14 residues.

The sample holds many counts of this clonotype. The chain is built from TRBV4-2 and TRBJ2-3; TRBD2 matches 11 bases. V gave up 1 base and J gave up 7 bases; unmatched junction bases: 4. Per germline, CDR1 LGHNA and CDR2 YNFKEQ. The CDR3 runs 15 residues. CDR3 DNA: TGTGCCAGCAGCCAAGCTAGCGGGGGGCCCAATACGCAGTATTTT. This encodes CASSQASGGPNTQYF.

This clonotype was seen more than once but under ten times. The rearrangement links TRBV12-3 or TRBV12-4 to TRBJ2-5; 8 bases fit TRBD1. The CDR3 extends over 15 amino acids. V gave up 7 bases and J gave up 2 bases; unmatched junction bases: 9. The CDR3 coding sequence is TGTGCCAGCACTCAAACCGGGACAGGTCAAGAGACCCAGTACTTC. Encoded protein: CASTQTGTGQETQYF.

CDR3 nucleotides: TGTGCCAGCAGTGTAGCCGTTCGGCCGGAGACCCAGTACTTC. This codes for CASSVAVRPETQYF. J is TRBJ2-5 and V is TRBV6-1; D is unresolved. This CDR3 region has 14 residues. The germline V gene has CDR1 MNHNS and CDR2 SASEGT. The ends were cut back, 4 bases at V and 5 bases at J, with 14 bases in the middle.

This clonotype was recorded a few times. The CDR3 bases are TGTGCCAGCAGTCCTACACCGGGACAGCTGAATGAAAAACTGTTTTTT. Translating gives CASSPTPGQLNEKLFF. This chain joins TRBV6-6 and TRBJ1-4, with 7 bases fitting TRBD1. This CDR3 is built from 16 residues. Germline V CDR1 and CDR2: MNHNY, SVGAGI (reference sequence). The V segment lost 5 bases and the J segment 5 bases; nucleotides outside the gene matches: 11.

This clonotype appeared a few times. The CDR3 region is CASSRDRGLETQYF. The CDR3, as DNA: TGTGCCAGCAGTAGGGACAGGGGGCTGGAGACCCAGTACTTC. The chain recombines TRBV27 with TRBJ2-5; 12 bases agree with TRBD1. The J segment lost 5 bases and the V segment lost 5 bases, leaving 3 bases of the junction unmatched. Per germline, CDR1 MNHEY and CDR2 SMNVEV (reference sequence). There are 14 residues in the CDR3.

The chain joins TRBV5-6 to TRBJ2-7; tentatively, D is TRBD1 or TRBD2 (5 bases each). Germline CDR1 is SGHDT and CDR2 is YYEEEE. The V end was cut by 4 bases, the J end by 10 bases, with 21 bases between. This CDR3 spans 14 amino acids. CDR3 DNA: TGTGCCAGCAGCGGCACCGGGACCCTCCACGGTCAGTACGTC. Its translation is CASSGTGTLHGQYV.

The table lists this clonotype with many counts. CDR3 coding DNA: TGCAGCGTTGCGGGGACAGGGTCAGAGACCCAGTACTTC. As protein: CSVAGTGSETQYF. This chain uses TRBV29-1 with TRBJ2-5; 9 positions agree with TRBD1. The junction had 4 bases not matched to a gene; V was cut back by 4 bases and J by 4 bases. Germline V lookup: CDR1 SQVTM, CDR2 ANQGSEA. This CDR3 spans 13 amino acids.

This clonotype was seen at least ten times. This rearrangement joins TRBV12-3 or TRBV12-4 to TRBJ2-2; possibly TRBD2 for D (6 bases). The germline V and J ends were trimmed by 6 bases and 2 bases, with 10 bases remaining between them. The CDR3 is made up of 14 amino acids. The CDR3: CASSLGLNTGELFF. The CDR3 nucleotides are TGTGCCAGCAGCCTCGGACTAAACACCGGGGAGCTGTTTTTT.

The rearrangement joins TRBV2 to TRBJ1-5, with a possible D match to TRBD1 (5 bases). The CDR3 runs to 12 residues. The ends were cut back, 8 bases at V and 6 bases at J, with 11 bases in the middle. Germline V gene data show CDR1 as SNHLY and CDR2 as FYNNEI. For the CDR3, the DNA is TGTGCCAGCTCGGGGGAAATTCAGCCCCAGCATTTT. It specifies CASSGEIQPQHF.

The chain is built from TRBV6-6 and TRBJ1-1; D is perhaps TRBD1 (6 bases). This CDR3 region has 15 residues. Germline lookup yields CDR1 MNHNY and CDR2 SVGAGI (reference sequence). V was shortened by 2 bases and J by 1 base, with 11 bases between the two germline ends. The CDR3 nucleotides read TGTGCCAGCAGTTACGTCGGGGGCCGGAACACTGAAGCTTTCTTT. Encoded protein: CASSYVGGRNTEAFF.

This sequence joins TRBV18 and TRBJ1-1; D is undetermined. Germline V gene lookup returns CDR1 KGHSH and CDR2 LQKENI. The CDR3 covers 13 residues. V lost 5 bases and J lost 1, with 8 bases in between. The CDR3 DNA follows: TGTGCCAGCTCAGACCAGGCGAACACTGAAGCTTTCTTT. It specifies CASSDQANTEAFF.

This clonotype was counted a few times. The V and J genes are TRBV10-2 and TRBJ2-1; D is undetermined. The CDR3 consists of 14 residues. Germline V gives CDR1 WSHSY, CDR2 SAAADI. The V end was cut by 0 bases, the J end by 7 bases, with 10 bases between. The CDR3 here is CASSESVRRNEQFF. The CDR3 DNA is TGCGCCAGCAGTGAGTCTGTCAGGCGGAATGAGCAGTTCTTC.

In this sample, this clonotype turned up many times. The gene calls are TRBV7-9 and TRBJ2-4; D is perhaps TRBD2 (5 bases). The CDR3 is 12 amino acids. CDR1 and CDR2 (germline): SEHNR, FQNEAQ (reference sequence). V was shortened by 5 bases and J by 8 bases, with 10 bases between the two germline ends. The CDR3 sequence: CASSPLRDIQYF. The CDR3 nucleotides are TGTGCCAGCAGCCCACTGAGGGACATTCAGTACTTC.

This clonotype showed up just a few times. The J gene is TRBJ2-7, the V gene TRBV7-9, with D perhaps matching TRBD1 or TRBD2 (5 bases each). V lost 0 bases, J lost 3 bases, and 12 bases lay in between. Germline values: CDR1 SEHNR, CDR2 FQNEAQ (reference sequence). The CDR3 sequence is 15 residues long. As DNA, the CDR3 is TGTGCCAGCAGCTTAGCGAACGGGGCCGACTACGAGCAGTACGTC. Translated, it gives CASSLANGADYEQYV.

In its sample, this clonotype was seen a few times. The V and J genes are TRBV19 and TRBJ2-7, with D tentatively TRBD2 (6 bases). Germline CDR1 LNHDA, CDR2 SQIVND (reference sequence). The V end lost 4 bases, the J end lost 2 bases, and 15 bases lay between the germline ends. The CDR3 totals 15 residues. The CDR3 DNA follows: TGTGCCAGTAGTACCTCAGGGAGGCCGACCTACGAGCAGTACTTC. Its translation: CASSTSGRPTYEQYF.